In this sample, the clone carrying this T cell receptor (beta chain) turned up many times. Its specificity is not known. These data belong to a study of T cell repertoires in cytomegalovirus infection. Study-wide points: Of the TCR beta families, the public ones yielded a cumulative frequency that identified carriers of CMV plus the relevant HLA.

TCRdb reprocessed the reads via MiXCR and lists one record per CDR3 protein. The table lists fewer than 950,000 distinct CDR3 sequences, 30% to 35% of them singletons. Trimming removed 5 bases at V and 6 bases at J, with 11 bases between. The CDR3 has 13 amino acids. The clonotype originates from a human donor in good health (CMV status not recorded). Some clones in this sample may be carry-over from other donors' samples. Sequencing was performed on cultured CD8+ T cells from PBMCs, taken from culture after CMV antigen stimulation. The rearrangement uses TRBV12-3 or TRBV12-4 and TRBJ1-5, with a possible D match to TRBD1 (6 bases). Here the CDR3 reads CASSPGVTQPQHF. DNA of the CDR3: TGTGCCAGCAGTCCAGGGGTGACTCAGCCCCAGCATTTT.